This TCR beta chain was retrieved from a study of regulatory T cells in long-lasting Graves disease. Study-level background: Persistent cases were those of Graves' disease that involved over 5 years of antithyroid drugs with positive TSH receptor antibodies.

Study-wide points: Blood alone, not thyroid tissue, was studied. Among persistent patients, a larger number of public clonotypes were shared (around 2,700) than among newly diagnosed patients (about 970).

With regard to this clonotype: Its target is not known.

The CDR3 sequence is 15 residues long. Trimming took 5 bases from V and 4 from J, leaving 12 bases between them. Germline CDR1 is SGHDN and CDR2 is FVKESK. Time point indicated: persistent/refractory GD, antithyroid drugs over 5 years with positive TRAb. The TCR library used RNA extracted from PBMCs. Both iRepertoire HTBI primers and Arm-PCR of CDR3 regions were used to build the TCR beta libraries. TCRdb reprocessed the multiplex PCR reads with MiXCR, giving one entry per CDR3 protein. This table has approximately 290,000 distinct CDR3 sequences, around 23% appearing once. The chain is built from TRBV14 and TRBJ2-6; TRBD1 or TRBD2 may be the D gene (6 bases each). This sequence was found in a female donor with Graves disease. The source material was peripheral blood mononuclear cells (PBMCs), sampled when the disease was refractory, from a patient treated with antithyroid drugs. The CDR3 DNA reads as TGTGCCAGCAGCAGAGGGGGGTTGGGGGCCAACGTCCTGACTTTC. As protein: CASSRGGLGANVLTF.